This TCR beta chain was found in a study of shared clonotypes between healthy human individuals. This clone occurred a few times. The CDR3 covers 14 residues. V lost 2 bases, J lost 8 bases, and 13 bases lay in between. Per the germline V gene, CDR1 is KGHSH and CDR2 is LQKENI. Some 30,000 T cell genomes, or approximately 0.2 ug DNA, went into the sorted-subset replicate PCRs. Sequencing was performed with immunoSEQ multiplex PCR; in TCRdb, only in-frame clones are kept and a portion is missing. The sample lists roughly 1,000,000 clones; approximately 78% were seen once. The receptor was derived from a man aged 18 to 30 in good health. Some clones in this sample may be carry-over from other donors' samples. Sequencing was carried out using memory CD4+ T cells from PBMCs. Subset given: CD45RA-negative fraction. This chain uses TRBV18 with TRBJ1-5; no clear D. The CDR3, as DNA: TGTGCCAGCTCACCAGTTGGTTCGGGTGAGCCCCAGCATTTT. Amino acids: CASSPVGSGEPQHF.